This TCR beta chain derives from a study of somatic mutations in cytotoxic T cells in rheumatoid arthritis. The table came from immunoSEQ multiplex PCR; TCRdb's copy has only in-frame clones and leaves some out. The table lists about 36,000 clones, 84% of them singletons. The table lists this clone with a count of one. Germline V lookup: CDR1 SEHNR, CDR2 FQNEAQ (reference sequence). Trimming removed 5 bases from V and 2 bases from J, with 13 bases in between. The CDR3 totals 15 residues. The receptor was isolated from a man aged 35-49 years in good health. The sample comprised CD8+ T cells sorted from blood. The chain carries TRBV7-9 and TRBJ2-1; perhaps TRBD2 as D (6 bases). DNA for the CDR3: TGTGCCAGCAGCGGGAGCGGAGGGGCCTACAATGAGCAGTTCTTC. It codes for CASSGSGGAYNEQFF.